Each of the 23 T cell receptor beta chains below was sequenced from the same sample in a study of cytotoxic CD8 clonotypes in ibrutinib-treated CLL (dated by TCRdb to about 2021). In the paper's terms, the time point label means: 12 months on ibrutinib. The library was made by the immunoSEQ multiplex PCR assay. Entries here come from immuneACCESS through TCRdb and include only in-frame sequences with V and J called. Some clones fail to appear in such tables; in the studies checked, an unresolved V gene covers under half of the shortfall, and the cause of the remainder is unknown. The sample profile shows over 200,000 clones; around 75% of them were found once. The ten most abundant clones make up 5.9% of the sample. The sample in question was PBMCs, obtained after 12 months of ibrutinib treatment. These receptors all come from a human donor with chronic lymphocytic leukemia.

This clone was counted a few times. This chain connects TRBV4-1 to TRBJ2-2; 13 bases map to TRBD2. Germline V gene lookup returns CDR1 MGHRA and CDR2 YSYEKL. This CDR3 has 19 residues. V lost 2 bases, J lost 3 bases, and 9 bases stayed unmatched. The CDR3 DNA sequence: TGCGCCAGCAGCCAAACGCCGGGACTAGCGGGACGGCACACCGGGGAGCTGTTTTTT. Encoded protein: CASSQTPGLAGRHTGELFF.

The CDR3 is CASSLRTVNQPQHF. The CDR3 DNA is TGTGCCAGTAGTCTAAGGACAGTCAATCAGCCCCAGCATTTT. This rearrangement joins TRBV19 to TRBJ1-5; the D gene is possibly TRBD1 (6 bases). In germline, CDR1 is LNHDA, CDR2 SQIVND (reference sequence). V was pared by 5 bases and J by 3 bases, with 11 bases between. The CDR3 sequence is 14 residues long.

The chain carries TRBV5-1 and TRBJ1-1; D perhaps matches TRBD1 (6 bases). Trimming cost V 0 bases and J 3 bases, with 12 bases left between them. CDR3 size: 15 residues. From germline, CDR1 is SGHRS and CDR2 YFSETQ. The CDR3 is CASSLVRGQYTEAFF. CDR3 DNA sequence: TGCGCCAGCAGCTTGGTGCGGGGGCAATACACTGAAGCTTTCTTT. Looking up the rest from reference TRBV5-1 and TRBJ1-1 gives the full variable domain: KAGVTQTPRYLIKTRGQQVTLSCSPISGHRSVSWYQQTPGQGLQFLFEYFSETQRNKGNFPGRFSGRQFSNSRSEMNVSTLELGDSALYLCASSLVRGQYTEAFFGQGTRLTVV.

The V call is TRBV6-6, the J call TRBJ1-4; no firm D call. The CDR3 extends over 12 amino acids. V was cut by 2 bases and J by 8 bases, with 6 bases left in between. The germline gives CDR1 MNHNY, CDR2 SVGAGI (reference sequence). The CDR3 here is CASSYPREKLFF. CDR3 in DNA: TGTGCCAGCAGTTACCCTAGGGAAAAACTGTTTTTT.

This chain joins TRBV15 and TRBJ2-2, with 9 bases lining up with TRBD1. Trimming at V came to 5 bases and at J to 5 bases, leaving 6 bases not matched to a gene. The germline gives CDR1 LNHNV, CDR2 YYDKDF (reference sequence). The length of the CDR3 is 15 residues. The CDR3 nucleotides read TGTGCCACCAGCCTACAGGGGGCTTGGACCGGGGAGCTGTTTTTT. Residues: CATSLQGAWTGELFF.

The chain has TRBV2 and TRBJ1-1; D call uncertain. Germline-derived CDR1 and CDR2 are SNHLY and FYNNEI. With 7 bases removed from V and 0 bases from J, the gap between germline ends came to 12 bases. The CDR3 sequence is 14 residues long. The CDR3 nucleotides read TGTGCCAGCAAGTATAGGGCCATGAACACTGAAGCTTTCTTT. This gives the protein CASKYRAMNTEAFF.

This clone was seen a single time. The chain recombines TRBV30 with TRBJ1-5, with unresolved D. The V gene lost 2 bases and the J gene lost 6 bases, with 14 bases spanning the gap. From germline, CDR1 is GTSNPN and CDR2 SVGIG (reference sequence). The CDR3 runs 14 residues. The CDR3 coding sequence is TGTGCCTGGAGTTTGGACCGCCTGAGTCAGCCCCAGCATTTT. It encodes CAWSLDRLSQPQHF.

This clone appeared a few times. The J gene is TRBJ2-1, the V gene TRBV7-2, with 10 bases fitting TRBD2. The germline V gene has CDR1 SGHTA and CDR2 FQGNSA. V dropped 4 bases and J dropped 9; count of bases not matched to a gene: 15. The CDR3 covers 17 residues. The CDR3 is CASSSLFSGGLEGEQFF. CDR3 nucleotide sequence: TGTGCCAGCAGCTCCCTATTTAGCGGGGGGCTGGAGGGTGAGCAGTTCTTC.

This chain links TRBV2 with TRBJ1-5, with no clear D. Germline assignment: CDR1 SNHLY and CDR2 FYNNEI. The CDR3 runs to 12 residues. V dropped 6 bases and J dropped 3 bases, with 6 bases sitting between them. The CDR3 DNA sequence: TGTGCCAGCAGGAGGGACAATCAGCCCCAGCATTTT. This encodes CASRRDNQPQHF.

The table lists this clone with a few counts. The gene calls are TRBV5-1 and TRBJ1-1, with TRBD1 identical over 8 bases. With 4 bases clipped from V and 5 bases from J, the junction kept 7 bases outside the gene matches. This CDR3 has 14 amino acids. CDR1 is SGHRS, CDR2 YFSETQ, per germline. CDR3 amino acids: CASSQRTGRTEAFF. In DNA form, the CDR3 reads TGCGCCAGCAGCCAAAGGACAGGGAGGACTGAAGCTTTCTTT.

This chain links TRBV25-1 with TRBJ2-2, with D possibly TRBD2 on 6 matching bases. Germline V gene lookup returns CDR1 MGHDK and CDR2 SYGVNS. The CDR3 covers 18 residues. The V and J ends lost 6 bases and 5 bases respectively, with 25 bases between them. In DNA form, the CDR3 reads TGTGCCAGCAGCACAACGCTCGGAGGGGCAATAATAACCGGGGAGCTGTTTTTT. This sequence encodes CASSTTLGGAIITGELFF.

This clone occurred a few times. CDR3 in DNA: TGCGCCAGCAGCTTGAACAGGGGCTACGAGCAGTACTTC. Residues: CASSLNRGYEQYF. V and J are TRBV5-1 and TRBJ2-7; 7 positions agree with TRBD1. There are 13 residues in the CDR3. J gave up 3 bases and V 1 base, and 1 base lay outside the gene matches. Germline V gives CDR1 SGHRS, CDR2 YFSETQ.

The CDR3 loop reads CATSIGPSSYNSPLHF. The CDR3 DNA reads as TGTGCCACCAGCATTGGTCCGAGCTCCTATAATTCACCCCTCCACTTT. The chain carries TRBV15 and TRBJ1-6; D is unresolved. There are 16 residues in the CDR3. V was cut by 4 bases and J by 0 bases, with 10 bases left in between. The germline V gene encodes CDR1 LNHNV and CDR2 YYDKDF (reference sequence).

The chain is built from TRBV9 and TRBJ1-2, with D hard to call. Per germline, CDR1 SGDLS and CDR2 YYNGEE. Deletions cut 2 bases from V and 0 bases from J, with 11 bases between. CDR3 length: 15 amino acids. The CDR3 protein is CASSVHGNTNYGYTF. The CDR3 region has the DNA TGTGCCAGCAGCGTCCACGGGAACACTAACTATGGCTACACCTTC.

The chain couples TRBV7-9 to TRBJ2-7; perhaps TRBD1 as D (6 bases). Germline assignment: CDR1 SEHNR and CDR2 FQNEAQ (reference sequence). The CDR3 is made up of 13 amino acids. V lost 5 bases to trimming and J lost 6 bases, with 14 bases between them. CDR3: CASSRQAIGEQYF. As DNA, the CDR3 is TGTGCCAGCAGCCGACAGGCCATAGGCGAGCAGTACTTC.

The V call is TRBV6-5, the J call TRBJ1-3, with D uncertain. Per the germline V gene, CDR1 is MNHEY and CDR2 is SVGAGI. This CDR3 comprises 14 residues. V lost 4 bases and J 4 bases, leaving 11 bases between the germline ends. This chain's CDR3 is CASSWRAPGNTIYF. In DNA, the CDR3 is TGTGCCAGCAGTTGGAGAGCACCGGGAAACACCATATATTTT.

There are a few counts of this clone. This rearrangement joins TRBV9 to TRBJ2-7; tentatively, D is TRBD1 (5 bases). Trimming took 0 bases from V and 3 from J, leaving 13 bases between them. The CDR3 contains 15 residues. The germline gives CDR1 SGDLS, CDR2 YYNGEE. The CDR3 DNA sequence: TGTGCCAGCAGCGTAGCTACAGGCAGTTTCTACGAGCAGTACTTC. Translation gives CASSVATGSFYEQYF.

This clone was picked up a small number of times. This rearrangement joins TRBV4-1 to TRBJ2-5; D gene ambiguous. V was pared by 2 bases and J by 1 base, with 5 bases between. Germline V lookup: CDR1 MGHRA, CDR2 YSYEKL. The CDR3 runs 13 residues. CDR3 sequence reads: CASSQTFQETQYF. The CDR3 DNA is TGCGCCAGCAGCCAAACATTCCAAGAGACCCAGTACTTC.

J is TRBJ1-5 and V is TRBV30; TRBD1 might be the D (6 bases). The CDR3 consists of 14 residues. The V gene's germline CDR1 is GTSNPN and CDR2 SVGIG (reference sequence). The V gene lost 3 bases and the J gene lost 3 bases, with 12 bases spanning the gap. CDR3 sequence reads: CAWSATGYNQPQHF. Here the CDR3 DNA reads TGTGCCTGGAGCGCTACAGGGTACAATCAGCCCCAGCATTTT.

The chain employs TRBV6-6 and TRBJ2-3, with TRBD1 as a possible D gene (5 bases). Germline-derived CDR1 and CDR2 are MNHNY and SVGAGI (reference sequence). Trimming removed 2 bases at V and 5 bases at J, with 14 bases between. The CDR3 extends over 15 amino acids. The CDR3 nucleotides are TGTGCCAGCAGTTACGGAAGCAGGGTGAGAGATACGCAGTATTTT. This gives the protein CASSYGSRVRDTQYF.

The chain uses TRBV28 and TRBJ1-3, with D tentatively TRBD1 (6 bases). The CDR3 has 14 residues. Germline assignment: CDR1 MDHEN and CDR2 SYDVKM. Trimming took off 6 bases at V and 2 bases at J, with 11 bases between the two ends. CDR3 sequence (DNA): TGTGCCAGCAGACTAGGGGGAACTGGAAACACCATATATTTT. This gives the protein CASRLGGTGNTIYF.

V gene TRBV7-9 combines with J gene TRBJ2-7, with unresolved D. V lost 4 bases to trimming and J lost 3 bases, with 16 bases between them. Germline V gene data show CDR1 as SEHNR and CDR2 as FQNEAQ (reference sequence). This CDR3 is built from 15 residues. DNA of the CDR3: TGTGCCAGCAGCTCCCTAGGGTCACCCAACTACGAGCAGTACTTC. This codes for CASSSLGSPNYEQYF.

The chain joins TRBV5-1 to TRBJ2-3; no firm D call. This CDR3 is 14 amino acids long. V was shortened by 0 bases and J by 2 bases, with 7 bases between the two germline ends. The V gene's germline CDR1 is SGHRS and CDR2 YFSETQ. This CDR3 is CASSLGTNTDTQYF. The CDR3 nucleotides are TGCGCCAGCAGCTTGGGGACCAACACAGATACGCAGTATTTT.